Below are 3 T cell receptor beta chains sequenced from a single sample in a study of control samples from healthy donors and cancer patients. TCRdb's copy holds only in-frame clones and misses some; the assay was immunoSEQ multiplex PCR. The table has about 97,000 clones, roughly 89% seen once. Sequencing input: blood. These receptors were taken from a man in his thirties or forties in good health.

This chain connects TRBV27 to TRBJ1-4; unclear D gene. The CDR3 is 16 amino acids. Trimming took off 0 bases at V and 0 bases at J, with 8 bases between the two ends. CDR1 is MNHEY and CDR2 is SMNVEV in the germline V gene (reference sequence). The CDR3 DNA sequence: TGTGCCAGCAGTTTATCGGCCCGGGCAACTAATGAAAAACTGTTTTTT. This encodes CASSLSARATNEKLFF.

This chain uses TRBV30 with TRBJ2-1, with TRBD2 matching 11 bases. J lost 1 base, V lost 0 bases, and 2 bases had no gene match. The germline CDR1 and CDR2 sequences are GTSNPN and SVGIG (reference sequence). The CDR3 spans 16 residues. CDR3 nucleotides: TGTGCCTGGAGTGTGGCTAGCGGGAGGTCCTACAATGAGCAGTTCTTC. Amino acids: CAWSVASGRSYNEQFF.

The gene calls are TRBV6-2 or TRBV6-3 and TRBJ2-7, with a tentative D call TRBD1 (6 bases). The CDR3 contains 15 residues. The V end was cut by 2 bases, the J end by 0 bases, with 11 bases between. Germline lookup yields CDR1 MNHEY and CDR2 SVGEGT. CDR3 in amino acids: CASSYLWTDSYEQYF. CDR3 nucleotide sequence: TGTGCCAGCAGTTACCTTTGGACAGACTCCTACGAGCAGTACTTC.